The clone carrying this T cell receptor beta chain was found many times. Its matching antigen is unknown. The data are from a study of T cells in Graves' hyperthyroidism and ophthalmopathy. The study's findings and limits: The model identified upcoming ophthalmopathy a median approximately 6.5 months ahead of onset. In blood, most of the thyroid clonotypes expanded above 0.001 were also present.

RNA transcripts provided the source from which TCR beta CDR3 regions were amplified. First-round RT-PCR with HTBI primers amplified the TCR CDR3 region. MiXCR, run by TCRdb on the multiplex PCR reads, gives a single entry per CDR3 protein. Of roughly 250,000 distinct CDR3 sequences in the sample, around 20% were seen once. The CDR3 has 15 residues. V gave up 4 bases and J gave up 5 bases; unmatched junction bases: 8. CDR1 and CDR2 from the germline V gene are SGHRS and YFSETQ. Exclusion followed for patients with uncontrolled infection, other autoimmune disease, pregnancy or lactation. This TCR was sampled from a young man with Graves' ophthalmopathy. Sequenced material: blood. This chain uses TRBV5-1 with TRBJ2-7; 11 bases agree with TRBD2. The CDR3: CASSTPTSGINEQYF. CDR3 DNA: TGCGCCAGCAGCACCCCGACTAGCGGGATCAACGAGCAGTACTTC.